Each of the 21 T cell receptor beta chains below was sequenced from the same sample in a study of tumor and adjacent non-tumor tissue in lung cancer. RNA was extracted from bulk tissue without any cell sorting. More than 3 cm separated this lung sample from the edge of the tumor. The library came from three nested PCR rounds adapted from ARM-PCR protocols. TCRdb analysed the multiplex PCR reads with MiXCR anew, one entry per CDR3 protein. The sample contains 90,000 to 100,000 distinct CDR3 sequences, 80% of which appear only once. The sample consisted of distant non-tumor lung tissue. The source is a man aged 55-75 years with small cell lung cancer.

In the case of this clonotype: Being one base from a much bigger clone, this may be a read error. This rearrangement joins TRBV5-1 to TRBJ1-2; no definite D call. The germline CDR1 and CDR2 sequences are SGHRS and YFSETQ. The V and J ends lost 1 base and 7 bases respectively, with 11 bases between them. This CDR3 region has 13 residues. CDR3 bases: TGCGCCAGCAGCTTGATTGGACTGATTGGCTACACCTTC. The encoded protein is CASSLIGLIGYTF.

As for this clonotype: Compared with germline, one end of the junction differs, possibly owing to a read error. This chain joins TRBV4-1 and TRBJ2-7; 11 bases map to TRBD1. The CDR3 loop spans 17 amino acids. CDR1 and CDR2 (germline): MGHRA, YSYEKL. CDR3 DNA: TGCGCCAACAGCCAAGTGAAAGGGACAGGGGGCTCCTACGAGCAGTACTTC. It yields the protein CANSQVKGTGGSYEQYF.

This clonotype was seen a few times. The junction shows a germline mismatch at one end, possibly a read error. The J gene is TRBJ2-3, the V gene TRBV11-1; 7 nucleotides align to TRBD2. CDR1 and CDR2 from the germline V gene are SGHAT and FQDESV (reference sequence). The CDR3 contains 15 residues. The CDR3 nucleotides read TGTGCCAGCAGCTTACGGGCTAGCGGCACAGATACGCGGTATTTT. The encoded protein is CASSLRASGTDTRYF.

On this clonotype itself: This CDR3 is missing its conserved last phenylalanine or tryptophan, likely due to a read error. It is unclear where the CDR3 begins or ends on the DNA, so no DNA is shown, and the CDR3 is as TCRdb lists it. CDR3: CASGDGQPQHL. This chain joins TRBV6-2 or TRBV6-3 and TRBJ1-5. CDR1 is MNHEY, CDR2 SVGEGT, per germline. Including both end residues, the CDR3 is 11 amino acids long.

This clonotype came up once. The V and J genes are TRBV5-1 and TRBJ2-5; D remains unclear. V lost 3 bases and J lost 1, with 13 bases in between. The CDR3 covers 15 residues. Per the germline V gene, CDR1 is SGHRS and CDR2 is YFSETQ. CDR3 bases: TGCGCCAGCAGCTCGCTCCCGGGCCTCCAAGAGACCCAGTACTTC. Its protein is CASSSLPGLQETQYF.

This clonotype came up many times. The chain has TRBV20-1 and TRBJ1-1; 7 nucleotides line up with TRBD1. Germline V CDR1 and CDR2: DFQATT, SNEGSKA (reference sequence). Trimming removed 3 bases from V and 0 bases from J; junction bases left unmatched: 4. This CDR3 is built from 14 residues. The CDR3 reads CSARKGQMNTEAFF. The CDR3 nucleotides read TGCAGTGCTAGGAAGGGACAGATGAACACTGAAGCTTTCTTT.

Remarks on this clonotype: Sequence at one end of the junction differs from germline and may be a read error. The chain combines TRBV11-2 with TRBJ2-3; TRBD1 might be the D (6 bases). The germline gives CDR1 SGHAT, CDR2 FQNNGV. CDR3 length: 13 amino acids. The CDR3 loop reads CISSLDWTDTEYF. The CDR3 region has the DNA TGTATCAGCAGCTTAGACTGGACAGATACGGAGTATTTT. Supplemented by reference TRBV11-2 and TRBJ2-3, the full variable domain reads EAGVAQSPRYKIIEKRQSVAFWCNPISGHATLYWYQQILGQGPKLLIQFQNNGVVDDSQLPKDRFSAERLKGVDSTLKIQPAKLEDSAVYLCISSLDWTDTEYFGPGTRLTVL.

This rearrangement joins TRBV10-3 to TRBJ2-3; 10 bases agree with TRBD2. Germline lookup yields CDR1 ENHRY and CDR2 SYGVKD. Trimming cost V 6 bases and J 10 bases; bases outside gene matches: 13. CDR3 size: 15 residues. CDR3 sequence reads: CAISSASGSTDSQYF. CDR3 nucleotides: TGTGCCATCAGCTCGGCTAGCGGGAGCACGGATTCGCAGTATTTT.

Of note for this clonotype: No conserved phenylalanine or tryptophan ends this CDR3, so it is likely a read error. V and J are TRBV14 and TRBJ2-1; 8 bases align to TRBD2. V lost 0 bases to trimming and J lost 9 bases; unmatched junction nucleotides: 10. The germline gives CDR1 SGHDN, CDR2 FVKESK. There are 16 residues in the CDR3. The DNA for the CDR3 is TGTGCCAGCAGCCAAGATTCCGGGAGGGCCCTTATTGAGCAGTTCCTC. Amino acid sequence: CASSQDSGRALIEQFL.

CDR3 protein: CASSRGRESEAFF. The CDR3, as DNA: TGTGCCAGCAGCCGGGGGCGTGAATCTGAAGCTTTCTTT. The genes are TRBV9 and TRBJ1-1; D is possibly TRBD1 (6 bases). The CDR3 length is 13 residues. Germline-derived CDR1 and CDR2 are SGDLS and YYNGEE. V lost 4 bases to trimming and J lost 6 bases, with 13 bases between them.

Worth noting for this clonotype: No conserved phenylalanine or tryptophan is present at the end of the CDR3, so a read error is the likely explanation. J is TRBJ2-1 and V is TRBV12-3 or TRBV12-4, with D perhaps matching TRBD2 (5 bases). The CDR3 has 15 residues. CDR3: CARSYGLGVYNEQFL. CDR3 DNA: TGTGCCAGGAGTTATGGACTGGGAGTCTACAATGAGCAGTTCTTA.

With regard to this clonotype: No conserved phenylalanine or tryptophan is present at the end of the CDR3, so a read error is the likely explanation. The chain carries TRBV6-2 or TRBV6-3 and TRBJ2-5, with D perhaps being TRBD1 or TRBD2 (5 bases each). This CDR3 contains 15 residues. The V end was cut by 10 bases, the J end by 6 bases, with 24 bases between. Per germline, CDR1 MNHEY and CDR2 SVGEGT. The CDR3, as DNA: TGTGCCACCAACCGTGGGGGAGCCGGACAAAAGACCCAGTACTAC. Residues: CATNRGGAGQKTQYY.

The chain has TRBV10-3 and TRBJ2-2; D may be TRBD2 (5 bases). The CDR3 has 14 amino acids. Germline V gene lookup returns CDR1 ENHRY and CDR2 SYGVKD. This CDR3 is CVITPGTNTGELFF. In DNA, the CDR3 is TGTGTCATTACCCCGGGAACCAACACCGGGGAGCTGTTTTTT.

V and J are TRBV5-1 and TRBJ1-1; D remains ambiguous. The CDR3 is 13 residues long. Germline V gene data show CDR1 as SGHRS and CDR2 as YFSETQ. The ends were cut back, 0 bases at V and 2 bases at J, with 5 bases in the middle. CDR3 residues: CASSLGANTEAFF. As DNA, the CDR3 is TGCGCCAGCAGCTTGGGGGCAAACACTGAAGCTTTCTTT.

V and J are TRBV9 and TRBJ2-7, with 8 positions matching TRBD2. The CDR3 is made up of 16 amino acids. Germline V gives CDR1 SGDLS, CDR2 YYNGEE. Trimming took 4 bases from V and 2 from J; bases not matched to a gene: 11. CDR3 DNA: TGTGCCAGCAGCCCCAGGCAGATTAGCGGGACCTACGAGCAGTACTTC. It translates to CASSPRQISGTYEQYF.

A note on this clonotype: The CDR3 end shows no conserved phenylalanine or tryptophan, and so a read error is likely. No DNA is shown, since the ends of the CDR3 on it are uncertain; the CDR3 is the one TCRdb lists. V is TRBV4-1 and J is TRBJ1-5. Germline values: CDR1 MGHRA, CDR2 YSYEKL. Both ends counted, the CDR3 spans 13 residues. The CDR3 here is CVSNQGMSQPQLV.

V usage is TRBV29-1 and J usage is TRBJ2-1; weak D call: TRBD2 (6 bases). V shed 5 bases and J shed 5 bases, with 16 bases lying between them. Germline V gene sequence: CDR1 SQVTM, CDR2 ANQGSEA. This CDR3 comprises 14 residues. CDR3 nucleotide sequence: TGCAGCGTTATCCCGGGAGCGGTAGACAATGAGCAGTTCTTC. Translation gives CSVIPGAVDNEQFF.

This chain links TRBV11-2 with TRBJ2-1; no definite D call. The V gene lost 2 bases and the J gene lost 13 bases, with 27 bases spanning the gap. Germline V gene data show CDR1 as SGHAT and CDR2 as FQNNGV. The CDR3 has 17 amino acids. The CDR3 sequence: CASSLMTTQSSYNYQFF. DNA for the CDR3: TGTGCCAGCAGCTTAATGACAACCCAGAGCTCCTACAATTACCAGTTCTTC. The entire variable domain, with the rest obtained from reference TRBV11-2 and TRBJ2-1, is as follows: EAGVAQSPRYKIIEKRQSVAFWCNPISGHATLYWYQQILGQGPKLLIQFQNNGVVDDSQLPKDRFSAERLKGVDSTLKIQPAKLEDSAVYLCASSLMTTQSSYNYQFFGPGTRLTVL.

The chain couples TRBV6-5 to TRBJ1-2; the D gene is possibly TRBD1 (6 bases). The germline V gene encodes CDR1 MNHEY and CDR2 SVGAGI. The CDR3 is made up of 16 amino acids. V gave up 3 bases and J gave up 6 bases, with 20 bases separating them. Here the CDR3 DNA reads TGTGCCAGCAGTTATTCAGCAGGGGTTGGGGATCATGGCTACACCTTC. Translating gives CASSYSAGVGDHGYTF.

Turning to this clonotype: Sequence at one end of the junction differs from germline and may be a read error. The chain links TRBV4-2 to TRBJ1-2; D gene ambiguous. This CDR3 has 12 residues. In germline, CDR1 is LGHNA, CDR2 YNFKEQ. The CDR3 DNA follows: TGTGTCAGCAGCCAAGAATACAGTAGCTACACCTTC. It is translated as CVSSQEYSSYTF.

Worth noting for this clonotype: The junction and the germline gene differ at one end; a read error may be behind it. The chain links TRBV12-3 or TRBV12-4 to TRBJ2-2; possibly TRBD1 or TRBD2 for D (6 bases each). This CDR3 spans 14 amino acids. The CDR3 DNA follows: TGTGTCAGCACCACTCTATGGGGGGCAGGGGAGCTGTTTTTT. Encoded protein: CVSTTLWGAGELFF.